The 17 T cell receptor beta chains in this list originate from one sample, sequenced in a study of technical replicates of blood from several donors. Assay: immunoSEQ multiplex PCR; the TCRdb copy retains only in-frame clones and omits some. The sample lists 50,000 to 65,000 clones; nearly 95% were seen once. The specimen was PBMCs. These TCRs come from a human donor in good health. Some clones in this sample may be carry-over from other donors' samples.

This sequence joins TRBV30 and TRBJ2-3; D possibly corresponds to TRBD2 (5 bases). Between the trimmed V and J ends, which lost 0 bases and 4 bases, there was a span of 5 bases. This CDR3 region has 12 residues. Germline V gene data show CDR1 as GTSNPN and CDR2 as SVGIG (reference sequence). The CDR3 here is CAWSVGADTQYF. DNA for the CDR3: TGTGCCTGGAGTGTCGGGGCAGATACGCAGTATTTT.

This chain links TRBV29-1 with TRBJ1-2; D not certain. Germline CDR1 and CDR2: SQVTM and ANQGSEA. This CDR3 spans 12 amino acids. The V and J ends lost 0 bases and 5 bases respectively, with 7 bases between them. The CDR3 sequence is CSVEDSIYGYTF. CDR3 bases: TGCAGCGTTGAAGACAGTATTTATGGCTACACCTTC. Looking up the rest from reference TRBV29-1 and TRBJ1-2 gives the full variable domain: SAVISQKPSRDICQRGTSLTIQCQVDSQVTMMFWYRQQPGQSLTLIATANQGSEATYESGFVIDKFPISRPNLTFSTLTVSNMSPEDSSIYLCSVEDSIYGYTFGSGTRLTVV.

The DNA for the CDR3 is TGCGCCAGCAGCCCTGGTGGGAGGAACACTGAAGCTTTCTTT. Translated: CASSPGGRNTEAFF. The rearrangement uses TRBV4-3 and TRBJ1-1; D call uncertain. The germline gives CDR1 LGHNA, CDR2 YSLEER. This CDR3 has 14 amino acids. The V gene lost 4 bases and the J gene lost 1 base, with 10 bases spanning the gap.

The genes are TRBV4-1 and TRBJ2-7; TRBD2 matches 12 bases. Germline CDR1 MGHRA, CDR2 YSYEKL. V lost 1 base, J lost 6 bases, and 4 bases stayed unmatched. There are 15 residues in the CDR3. CDR3 nucleotides: TGCGCCAGCAGCCAAGTACCGACTAGCGGGGGCGAGCAGTACTTC. Protein: CASSQVPTSGGEQYF.

The chain has TRBV6-5 and TRBJ1-2; TRBD1 matches 7 bases. Germline-derived CDR1 and CDR2 are MNHEY and SVGAGI. J gave up 3 bases and V 6 bases, and 10 bases lay outside the gene matches. The CDR3 totals 15 residues. The CDR3 spells CASRLTTGLHYGYTF. The CDR3 bases are TGTGCCAGCAGGCTCACGACAGGGCTGCACTATGGCTACACCTTC.

The chain joins TRBV25-1 to TRBJ2-1, with 9 positions matching TRBD2. The CDR3 totals 15 residues. Germline CDR1 and CDR2: MGHDK and SYGVNS. With 1 base clipped from V and 7 bases from J, the junction kept 5 bases outside the gene matches. The CDR3 nucleotides are TGTGCCAGCAGTGAATGGCTGGCGGGGGGGAATGAGCAGTTCTTC. Amino acid sequence: CASSEWLAGGNEQFF.

The rearrangement joins TRBV9 to TRBJ2-5; TRBD1 agrees at 8 bases. The CDR3 sequence is 16 residues long. The V segment lost 3 bases and the J segment 2 bases; nucleotides outside the gene matches: 9. In germline, CDR1 is SGDLS, CDR2 YYNGEE. CDR3 DNA sequence: TGTGCCAGCAGCGAAAACCGGGACAGGCGGCAAGAGACCCAGTACTTC. The encoded protein is CASSENRDRRQETQYF.

CDR3 in DNA: TGTGCCAGCAGAACTAGCGGCACCGGGGAGCTGTTTTTT. This codes for CASRTSGTGELFF. The chain uses TRBV7-2 and TRBJ2-2; 8 nucleotides agree with TRBD2. There are 13 residues in the CDR3. Losses at the gene ends were 6 bases for V and 4 bases for J; bases not matched to a gene: 1. Germline lookup yields CDR1 SGHTA and CDR2 FQGNSA.

The chain carries TRBV18 and TRBJ2-4, with 7 bases that match TRBD2. This CDR3 region has 19 residues. The germline gives CDR1 KGHSH, CDR2 LQKENI. J lost 0 bases, V lost 4 bases, and 15 bases had no gene match. CDR3 amino acids: CASSLQKTGTILAKNIQYF. The CDR3 nucleotides read TGTGCCAGCTCACTACAAAAAACCGGGACTATACTAGCCAAAAACATTCAGTACTTC.

This clone was observed a single time. J is TRBJ1-1 and V is TRBV4-1; D call uncertain. Germline V lookup: CDR1 MGHRA, CDR2 YSYEKL. The germline V and J ends were trimmed by 1 base and 8 bases, with 11 bases remaining between them. The CDR3 runs to 13 residues. CDR3 region: CASSQGWTGEAFF. The CDR3 DNA is TGCGCCAGCAGCCAAGGGTGGACGGGGGAAGCTTTCTTT.

This clone was seen a handful of times. The rearrangement links TRBV4-2 to TRBJ2-7; 7 bases match TRBD1. This CDR3 comprises 15 residues. Germline V gives CDR1 LGHNA, CDR2 YNFKEQ. Unmatched junction bases numbered 2, after V lost 0 bases and J lost 0 bases. CDR3 sequence reads: CASSQDRGSSYEQYF. CDR3 sequence (DNA): TGTGCCAGCAGCCAAGACAGGGGGAGCTCCTACGAGCAGTACTTC.

CDR3 bases: TGTGCCAGCAGGGGGCTATCGGGCAATGAGCAGTTCTTC. Amino acids: CASRGLSGNEQFF. This rearrangement joins TRBV11-2 to TRBJ2-1; the D gene is possibly TRBD1 (5 bases). CDR1 SGHAT and CDR2 FQNNGV come from the germline V gene. The CDR3 consists of 13 residues. Trimming removed 6 bases at V and 6 bases at J, with 12 bases between.

V gene TRBV18 combines with J gene TRBJ2-4; tentatively, D is TRBD1 (6 bases). V lost 5 bases and J 2 bases, leaving 10 bases between the germline ends. The CDR3 has 14 residues. Germline V CDR1 and CDR2: KGHSH, LQKENI. CDR3 residues: CASSDRNTKNIQYF. DNA for the CDR3: TGTGCCAGCTCAGACAGGAATACCAAAAACATTCAGTACTTC.

This chain uses TRBV30 with TRBJ2-1, with 12 bases that match TRBD2. The CDR3 covers 15 residues. Germline CDR1 reads GTSNPN; CDR2 reads SVGIG (reference sequence). V was clipped by 0 bases and J by 7 bases; unmatched bases: 4. The CDR3 coding sequence is TGTGCCTGGAGTGTAAGACTAGCGGGGGTGAATGAGCAGTTCTTC. Its translation is CAWSVRLAGVNEQFF.

The chain has TRBV19 and TRBJ2-7; D perhaps matches TRBD1 (5 bases). Germline V lookup: CDR1 LNHDA, CDR2 SQIVND (reference sequence). The CDR3 runs to 13 residues. The V gene lost 0 bases and the J gene lost 3 bases, with 6 bases spanning the gap. The CDR3 DNA is TGTGCCAGTAGTATAGAGCAGGGCTACGAGCAGTACTTC. Amino acid sequence: CASSIEQGYEQYF.

V usage is TRBV5-1 and J usage is TRBJ2-5, with D perhaps matching TRBD1 (6 bases). Germline V CDR1 and CDR2: SGHRS, YFSETQ. This CDR3 is 13 amino acids long. V lost 0 bases to trimming and J lost 4 bases, with 7 bases between them. In DNA, the CDR3 is TGCGCCAGCAGCTTGGAAGGGGGAGAGACCCAGTACTTC. Translation gives CASSLEGGETQYF.

The rearrangement joins TRBV9 to TRBJ2-1; D gene ambiguous. Per germline, CDR1 SGDLS and CDR2 YYNGEE. The CDR3 runs 13 residues. Between the trimmed V and J ends, which lost 0 bases and 6 bases, there was a span of 7 bases. CDR3 sequence: CASSVDKSNEQFF. The CDR3 region has the DNA TGTGCCAGCAGCGTAGATAAATCCAATGAGCAGTTCTTC. The whole variable domain, remainder taken from reference TRBV9 and TRBJ2-1, is DSGVTQTPKHLITATGQRVTLRCSPRSGDLSVYWYQQSLDQGLQFLIQYYNGEERAKGNILERFSAQQFPDLHSELNLSSLELGDSALYFCASSVDKSNEQFFGPGTRLTVL.